Below, one T cell receptor beta chain is given with its context. What it binds is unknown. TCRdb's copy holds only in-frame clones and misses some; the assay was immunoSEQ multiplex PCR. The sample lists 30,000 to 45,000 clones, approximately 94% occurring once. This record belongs to a study of T cells in tuberculosis. Study-wide context: IGRA-negative adolescents, IGRA-positive adolescents with latent tuberculosis and adults with active tuberculosis formed this South African cohort. Findings and caveats of the study: Smaller alpha distances in active tuberculosis partly reflected shorter CDR3-alpha lengths.

CDR1 is GTSNPN and CDR2 is SVGIG in the germline V gene (reference sequence). The CDR3 has 14 amino acids. Losses at the gene ends were 4 bases for V and 5 bases for J; bases not matched to a gene: 9. The chain uses TRBV30 and TRBJ1-2; 8 bases line up with TRBD1. The sequencing input was PBMCs. The sequence was collected from a donor aged 10-29 years with latent tuberculosis or without tuberculosis infection. Some clones in this sample may be carry-over from other donors' samples. CDR3: CAWTPLGTGYGYTF. CDR3 nucleotide sequence: TGTGCCTGGACCCCCCTCGGGACAGGTTATGGCTACACCTTC.